The TCR beta chain under discussion was sequenced for a study of shared clonotypes between healthy human individuals. As handled by the study authors: As immunoSEQ supplied junction-only sequences (without quality scores), filtering differed. Repertoires were generated with immunoSEQ multiplex PCR, while TCRdb's copy carries only in-frame clones and drops some. The V and J calls and clone size are taken from that table; D and trimming were inferred from the DNA. Of some 2,500,000 clones listed, 93% were seen once; the top ten hold about 0.34%. CDR1 is MNHEY, CDR2 SVGAGI, per germline. Trimming stripped 7 bases from V and 3 bases from J, with 13 bases between. CDR3 size: 14 residues.

V is TRBV6-5 and J is TRBJ2-1, with D unclear. The source of this sequence is a man in his late teens or twenties in good health. Some clones in this sample may be carry-over from other donors' samples. The sample comprised naive CD4+ T cells from PBMCs. Subset noted: CD45RA+ positively selected. The CDR3 DNA is TGTGCCAGCATCCGCATGGACGGCTACAATGAGCAGTTCTTC. It codes for CASIRMDGYNEQFF.